This TCR beta chain originates from a study of blood T cell repertoires in COVID-19. Authors' processing steps: Reference gene primer amplification yielded estimated nucleated cell counts. Method: immunoSEQ multiplex PCR; TCRdb's copy keeps in-frame clones and lacks some. The D gene and trimming were derived from the DNA, and the V and J assignments and clone size from that table. The data contain about 310,000 clones, roughly 90% of them singletons. The CDR3 has 14 residues. Trimming took off 6 bases at V and 2 bases at J, with 11 bases between the two ends. Germline-derived CDR1 and CDR2 are MNHEY and SVGAGI.

The chain combines TRBV6-5 with TRBJ1-3; unclear D gene. Input material: PBMCs or T cells enriched from blood (not recorded which). The receptor's source is a woman between 40 and 50 years old who had recovered from COVID-19. DNA for the CDR3: TGTGCCAGCAGCCTAGGTCAACCTGGAAACACCATATATTTT. Protein: CASSLGQPGNTIYF.